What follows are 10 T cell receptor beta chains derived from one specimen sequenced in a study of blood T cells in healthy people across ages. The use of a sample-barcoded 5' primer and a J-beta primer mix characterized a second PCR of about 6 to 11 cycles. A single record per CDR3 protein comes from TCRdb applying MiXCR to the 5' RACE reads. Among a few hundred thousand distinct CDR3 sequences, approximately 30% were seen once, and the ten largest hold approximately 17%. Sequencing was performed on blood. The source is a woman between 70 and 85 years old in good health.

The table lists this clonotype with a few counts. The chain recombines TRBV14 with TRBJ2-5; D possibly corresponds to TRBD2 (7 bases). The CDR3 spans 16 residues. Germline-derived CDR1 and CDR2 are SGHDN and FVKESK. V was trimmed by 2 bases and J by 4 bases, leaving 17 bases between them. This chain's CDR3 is CASSQLHQGRGETQYF. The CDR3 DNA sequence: TGTGCCAGCAGCCAACTTCACCAGGGGAGGGGAGAGACCCAGTACTTC.

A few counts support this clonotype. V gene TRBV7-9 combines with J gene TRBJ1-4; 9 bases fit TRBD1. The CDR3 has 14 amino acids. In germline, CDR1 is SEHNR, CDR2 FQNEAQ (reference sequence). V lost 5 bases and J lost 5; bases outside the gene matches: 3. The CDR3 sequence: CASSADRGNEKLFF. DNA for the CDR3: TGTGCCAGCAGCGCTGACAGGGGGAATGAAAAACTGTTTTTT.

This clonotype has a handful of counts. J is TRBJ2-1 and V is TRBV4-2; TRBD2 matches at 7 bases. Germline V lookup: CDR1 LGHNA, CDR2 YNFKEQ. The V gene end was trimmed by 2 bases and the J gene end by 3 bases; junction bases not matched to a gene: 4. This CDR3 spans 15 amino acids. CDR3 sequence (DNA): TGTGCCAGCAGCCAATATGGGGGGGGCTACAATGAGCAGTTCTTC. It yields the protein CASSQYGGGYNEQFF.

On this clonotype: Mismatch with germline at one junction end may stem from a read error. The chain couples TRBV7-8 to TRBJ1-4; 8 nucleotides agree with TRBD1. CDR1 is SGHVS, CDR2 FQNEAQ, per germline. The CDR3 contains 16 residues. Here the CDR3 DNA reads TGTGCCAGCAGCTTAGCGGCAGGGGGCCTTAATGAAGAACTGTTTTTT. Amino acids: CASSLAAGGLNEELFF.

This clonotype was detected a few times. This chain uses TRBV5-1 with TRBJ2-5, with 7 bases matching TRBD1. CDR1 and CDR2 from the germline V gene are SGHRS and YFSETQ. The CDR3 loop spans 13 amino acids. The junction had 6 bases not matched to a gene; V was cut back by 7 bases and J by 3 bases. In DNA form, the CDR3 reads TGCGCCAGCTCGACAGGGTCGGAAGAGACCCAGTACTTC. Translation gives CASSTGSEETQYF.

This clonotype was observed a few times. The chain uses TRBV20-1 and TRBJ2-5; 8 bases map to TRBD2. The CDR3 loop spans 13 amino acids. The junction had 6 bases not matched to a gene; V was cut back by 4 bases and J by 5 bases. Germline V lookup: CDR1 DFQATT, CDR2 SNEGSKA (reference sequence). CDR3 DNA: TGCAGTGCTACCCGGGGGGGCCGTGAGACCCAGTACTTC. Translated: CSATRGGRETQYF.

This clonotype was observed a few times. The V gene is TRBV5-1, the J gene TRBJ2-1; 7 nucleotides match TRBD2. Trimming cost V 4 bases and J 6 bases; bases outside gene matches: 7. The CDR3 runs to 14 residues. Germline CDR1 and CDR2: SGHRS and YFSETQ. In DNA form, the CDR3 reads TGCGCCAGCAGCCAGCTGGGGGGGGTCAATGAGCAGTTCTTC. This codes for CASSQLGGVNEQFF.

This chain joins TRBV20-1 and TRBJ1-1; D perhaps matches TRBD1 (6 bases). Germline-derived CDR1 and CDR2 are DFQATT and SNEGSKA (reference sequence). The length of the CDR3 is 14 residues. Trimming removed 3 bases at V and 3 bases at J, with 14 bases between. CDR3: CSARDLTGHTEAFF. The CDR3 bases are TGCAGTGCTAGGGACCTCACAGGGCACACTGAAGCTTTCTTT.

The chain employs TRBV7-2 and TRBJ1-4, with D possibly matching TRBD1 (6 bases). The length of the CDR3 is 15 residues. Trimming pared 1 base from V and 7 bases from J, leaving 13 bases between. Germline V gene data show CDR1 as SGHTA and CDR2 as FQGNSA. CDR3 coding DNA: TGTGCCAGCAGCTTAGTTGGGACAAGGGGTGAAAAACTGTTTTTT. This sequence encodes CASSLVGTRGEKLFF. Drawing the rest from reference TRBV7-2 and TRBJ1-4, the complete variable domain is GAGVSQSPSNKVTEKGKDVELRCDPISGHTALYWYRQSLGQGLEFLIYFQGNSAPDKSGLPSDRFSAERTGGSVSTLTIQRTQQEDSAVYLCASSLVGTRGEKLFFGSGTQLSVL.

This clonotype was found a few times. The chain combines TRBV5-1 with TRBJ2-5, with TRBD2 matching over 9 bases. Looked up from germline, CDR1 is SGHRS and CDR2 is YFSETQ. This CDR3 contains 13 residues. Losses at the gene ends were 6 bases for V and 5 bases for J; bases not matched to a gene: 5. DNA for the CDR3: TGCGCCAGCAACGGCGGGGGGGGTGAGACCCAGTACTTC. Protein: CASNGGGGETQYF.